Below are 7 T cell receptor beta chains sequenced from a single sample in a study of breast tumors, draining lymph nodes, adjacent tissues. TCRdb reanalysed the multiplex PCR reads using MiXCR and keeps one entry per CDR3 protein. The sample comprises 33,000 or so distinct CDR3 sequences, under 80% of which are singletons, and approximately 20% rests with the top ten. The sample was breast tumor tissue. These receptors all come from a female donor with breast cancer. Some clones in this sample may be carry-over from other donors' samples.

Ten or more counts support this clonotype. The chain carries TRBV5-1 and TRBJ2-1, with D uncertain. The CDR3 has 11 amino acids. The germline gives CDR1 SGHRS, CDR2 YFSETQ. The V gene lost 1 base and the J gene lost 10 bases, with 6 bases spanning the gap. The CDR3 sequence is CASSLSEEQFF. The DNA for the CDR3 is TGCGCCAGCAGCTTGAGCGAGGAGCAGTTCTTC.

V is TRBV7-2 and J is TRBJ1-6, with 7 bases that match TRBD1. J was trimmed by 7 bases and V by 4 bases; bases with no gene match: 4. Germline CDR1 and CDR2: SGHTA and FQGNSA. The CDR3 sequence is 14 residues long. This chain's CDR3 is CASSSGTANSPLHF. The CDR3 bases are TGTGCCAGCAGCTCTGGGACAGCCAATTCACCCCTCCACTTT.

The chain carries TRBV10-3 and TRBJ2-2; the D gene could be TRBD1 or TRBD2 (5 bases each). Germline V CDR1 and CDR2: ENHRY, SYGVKD. Trimming left V 2 bases short and J 6 bases short, with 7 bases between. This CDR3 contains 13 residues. The CDR3 here is CAISEMGAGELFF. CDR3 in DNA: TGTGCCATCAGTGAGATGGGGGCCGGGGAGCTGTTTTTT.

This rearrangement joins TRBV2 to TRBJ2-1; TRBD2 agrees at 9 bases. The CDR3 is made up of 15 amino acids. Germline loops: CDR1 SNHLY, CDR2 FYNNEI. V lost 6 bases to trimming and J lost 0 bases; unmatched junction nucleotides: 3. This CDR3 reads CASRETSGSYNEQFF. The CDR3 region has the DNA TGTGCCAGCAGGGAGACTAGCGGCTCCTACAATGAGCAGTTCTTC.

This clonotype was seen just once. V usage is TRBV20-1 and J usage is TRBJ1-6; 8 bases match TRBD1. Per germline, CDR1 DFQATT and CDR2 SNEGSKA (reference sequence). The CDR3 runs to 18 residues. Germline trimming cut 3 bases from V and 1 base from J; bases unmatched to any gene: 11. The DNA of the CDR3 is TGCAGTGCTAGCGCACGGACCAGGGGGCGATCCTATAATTCACCCCTCCACTTT. Its protein product is CSASARTRGRSYNSPLHF.

In this sample, this clonotype turned up once. The CDR3 does not close with the conserved phenylalanine or tryptophan, likely indicating a read error. The DNA is left out, because the CDR3 cannot be placed on it with certainty; the CDR3 is given as TCRdb lists it. The chain employs TRBV29-1 and TRBJ2-1; the table calls TRBD1, which could not be checked here. Germline CDR1 is SQVTM and CDR2 is ANQGSEA. The CDR3 is 14 residues long, counting both termini. The CDR3 sequence is CSVVGTLPNEQFFG.

The chain employs TRBV4-1 and TRBJ2-7; D uncertain. The CDR3 consists of 13 residues. The V end was cut by 0 bases, the J end by 6 bases, with 9 bases between. In germline, CDR1 is MGHRA, CDR2 YSYEKL. For the CDR3, the DNA is TGCGCCAGCAGCCAAGATCTGAGGAGCGAGCAGTACTTC. As protein: CASSQDLRSEQYF.